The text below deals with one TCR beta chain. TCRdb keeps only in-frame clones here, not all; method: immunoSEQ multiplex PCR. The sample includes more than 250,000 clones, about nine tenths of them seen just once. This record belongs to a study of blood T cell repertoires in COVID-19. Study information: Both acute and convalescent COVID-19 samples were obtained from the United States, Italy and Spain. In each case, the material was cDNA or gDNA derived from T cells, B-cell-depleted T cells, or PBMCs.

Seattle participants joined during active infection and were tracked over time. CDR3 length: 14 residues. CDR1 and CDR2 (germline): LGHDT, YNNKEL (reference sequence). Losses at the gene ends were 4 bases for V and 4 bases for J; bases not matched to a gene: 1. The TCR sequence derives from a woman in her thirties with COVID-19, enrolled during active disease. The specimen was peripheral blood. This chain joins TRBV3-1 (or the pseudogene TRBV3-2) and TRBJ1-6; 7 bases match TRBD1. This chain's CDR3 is CASSPGQYNSPLHF. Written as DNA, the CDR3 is TGTGCCAGCAGCCCGGGACAGTATAATTCACCCCTCCACTTT.